What follows are 12 T cell receptor beta chains derived from one specimen sequenced in a study of OX40 agonist ivuxolimab in advanced cancers. TCRdb's copy holds only in-frame clones and misses some; the assay was immunoSEQ multiplex PCR. The sample contains 48,000 or so clones, around nine tenths of which appear only once. This specimen consisted of CD4+ or CD8+ T cells sorted from blood, obtained in a trial of the OX40 agonist ivuxolimab. The origin of the receptors is an adult with an advanced solid tumor such as melanoma, head and neck, liver or kidney cancer.

This clone was detected a few times. V is TRBV2 and J is TRBJ2-7; D is unclear. The V end was cut by 4 bases, the J end by 0 bases, with 10 bases between. This CDR3 is 14 amino acids long. Per the germline V gene, CDR1 is SNHLY and CDR2 is FYNNEI. CDR3 coding DNA: TGTGCCAGCAGTGTTTTGGGCATCTCCTACGAGCAGTACTTC. Translated, it gives CASSVLGISYEQYF.

This chain connects TRBV29-1 to TRBJ2-1; D remains ambiguous. The CDR3 runs to 12 residues. The germline V gene encodes CDR1 SQVTM and CDR2 ANQGSEA. V was cut by 4 bases and J by 4 bases, with 8 bases left in between. Here the CDR3 DNA reads TGCAGCGTTGCGTGGAATTACAATGAGCAGTTCTTC. It yields the protein CSVAWNYNEQFF.

The genes are TRBV6-5 and TRBJ2-5; tentatively, D is TRBD2 (5 bases). V lost 7 bases and J 2 bases, leaving 17 bases between the germline ends. CDR3 length: 15 residues. Looked up from germline, CDR1 is MNHEY and CDR2 is SVGAGI. The CDR3 loop reads CASTPEGREQETQYF. Written as DNA, the CDR3 is TGTGCCAGCACCCCCGAGGGAAGAGAACAAGAGACCCAGTACTTC.

This clone was detected once. The DNA for the CDR3 is TGTGCCAGCAGTTATCAGCGGGAAAACACTGAAGCTTTCTTT. Protein sequence: CASSYQRENTEAFF. The genes are TRBV6-6 and TRBJ1-1; no firm D call. The V end lost 3 bases, the J end lost 2 bases, and 10 bases lay between the germline ends. CDR1 is MNHNY and CDR2 is SVGAGI in the germline V gene (reference sequence). The CDR3 sequence is 14 residues long.

The chain carries TRBV7-9 and TRBJ1-1; D uncertain. With 5 bases removed from V and 6 bases from J, the gap between germline ends came to 13 bases. This CDR3 is 13 amino acids long. Germline CDR1 is SEHNR and CDR2 is FQNEAQ (reference sequence). The CDR3 DNA reads TGTGCCAGCAGCGCCTTGGGCCCGGCTGAAGCTTTCTTT. Its protein product is CASSALGPAEAFF. The full variable domain, its missing parts supplied by reference TRBV7-9 and TRBJ1-1, is DTGVSQNPRHKITKRGQNVTFRCDPISEHNRLYWYRQTLGQGPEFLTYFQNEAQLEKSRLLSDRFSAERPKGSFSTLEIQRTEQGDSAMYLCASSALGPAEAFFGQGTRLTVV.

The chain uses TRBV6-5 and TRBJ1-3, with D uncertain. Deletions cut 9 bases from V and 2 bases from J, with 17 bases between. In germline, CDR1 is MNHEY, CDR2 SVGAGI. The CDR3 spans 15 residues. CDR3 DNA: TGTGCCAGTTCTTCTTCTACATGGGCTGGAAACACCATATATTTT. This encodes CASSSSTWAGNTIYF.

The chain joins TRBV6-1 to TRBJ2-1; D gene ambiguous. CDR1 and CDR2 from the germline V gene are MNHNS and SASEGT. The germline V and J ends were trimmed by 6 bases and 10 bases, with 4 bases remaining between them. There are 9 residues in the CDR3. The CDR3 DNA reads as TGTGCCAGCAGCGGCGAGCAGTTCTTC. Translation: CASSGEQFF.

This clone was detected a few times. V and J are TRBV11-3 and TRBJ2-3; D not resolved. The CDR3 has 14 amino acids. Between the trimmed V and J ends, which lost 1 base and 2 bases, there was a span of 7 bases. CDR1 is SGHNT, CDR2 YENEEA, per germline. The CDR3 spells CASSLGGFTDTQYF. CDR3 in DNA: TGTGCCAGCAGCTTAGGCGGCTTCACAGATACGCAGTATTTT.

The V call is TRBV7-9, the J call TRBJ1-1; D unclear. V lost 4 bases to trimming and J lost 3 bases, with 15 bases between them. The CDR3 runs 15 residues. CDR1 SEHNR and CDR2 FQNEAQ come from the germline V gene (reference sequence). Here the CDR3 reads CASSSTDAGYTEAFF. The CDR3 DNA sequence: TGTGCCAGCAGCTCCACCGATGCTGGGTACACTGAAGCTTTCTTT.

The chain joins TRBV6-1 to TRBJ1-1; TRBD1 matches at 7 bases. The germline V gene has CDR1 MNHNS and CDR2 SASEGT. J gave up 2 bases and V 9 bases, and 9 bases lay outside the gene matches. The CDR3 sequence is 14 residues long. This CDR3 is CARDGTEINTEAFF. CDR3 in DNA: TGTGCCAGGGACGGGACAGAGATTAACACTGAAGCTTTCTTT.

The chain employs TRBV7-3 and TRBJ1-1, with unresolved D. Germline V gives CDR1 SGHTA, CDR2 FQGTGA. V was clipped by 6 bases and J by 2 bases, with 10 bases between them. CDR3 length: 13 residues. CDR3 DNA: TGTGCCAGCAGTACAGCATTTAACACTGAAGCTTTCTTT. Protein: CASSTAFNTEAFF. The entire variable domain, with the rest obtained from reference TRBV7-3 and TRBJ1-1, is as follows: GAGVSQTPSNKVTEKGKYVELRCDPISGHTALYWYRQSLGQGPEFLIYFQGTGAADDSGLPNDRFFAVRPEGSVSTLKIQRTERGDSAVYLCASSTAFNTEAFFGQGTRLTVV.

The rearrangement joins TRBV13 to TRBJ2-1; no reliable D call. The CDR3 has 12 amino acids. V was clipped by 1 base and J by 7 bases, with 5 bases between them. Germline V gene sequence: CDR1 PRHDT, CDR2 FYEKMQ (reference sequence). CDR3 sequence (DNA): TGTGCCAGCAGCTTAGCCGGGAATGAGCAGTTCTTC. Translating it yields CASSLAGNEQFF.